The clone carrying this TCR beta chain was seen many times. Its specificity is not known. The CDR3 spans 17 residues. V gave up 1 base and J gave up 1 base; unmatched junction bases: 8. Germline V lookup: CDR1 DFQATT, CDR2 SNEGSKA (reference sequence). The record originates from a study of T cells after yellow fever vaccination. Broader study findings: The secondary response was weaker but peaked faster, day 5 versus 15.

Making TCR cDNA involved 5'RACE template switching, which added UMIs and a universal primer site. TCRdb reprocessed the 5' RACE reads via MiXCR and lists one record per CDR3 protein. The sample shows approximately 150,000 distinct CDR3 sequences, roughly 8% of them seen only once. The sequencing used CD4+ T cells sorted from PBMCs, collected 5 days after the yellow fever booster vaccination. The TCR was taken from a man in his thirties or forties who received the YFV17D yellow fever vaccine. The J gene is TRBJ1-5, the V gene TRBV20-1; 9 bases agree with TRBD1. CDR3 sequence reads: CSARVPGQGVSNQPQHF. CDR3 DNA sequence: TGCAGTGCTAGAGTTCCGGGACAGGGTGTGAGCAATCAGCCCCAGCATTTT.